A single sample is the source of the 24 T cell receptor beta chains below, sequenced in a study of blood T cells in healthy people across ages. A second PCR of roughly 6 to 12 cycles used a sample-barcoded 5' primer and a J-beta primer mix. TCRdb analysed the 5' RACE reads with MiXCR anew, one entry per CDR3 protein. The sample carries about 1 million distinct CDR3 sequences, approximately 25% recorded once. This sample also belongs to another study, concerning T cells of mothers and their children.

Material: blood. The receptors derive from a girl aged 2 to 10 in good health.

This clonotype turned up a few times. The J gene is TRBJ1-3, the V gene TRBV6-5, with D possibly TRBD1 on 5 matching bases. This CDR3 region has 15 residues. Germline values: CDR1 MNHEY, CDR2 SVGAGI. The V gene lost 2 bases and the J gene lost 8 bases, with 16 bases spanning the gap. CDR3 residues: CASSYGTGGIDTIYF. In DNA form, the CDR3 reads TGTGCCAGCAGTTACGGGACGGGGGGAATAGACACCATATATTTT.

This clonotype was seen only a few times. The chain joins TRBV28 to TRBJ1-1, with no clear D. The length of the CDR3 is 16 residues. Germline-derived CDR1 and CDR2 are MDHEN and SYDVKM. Trimming removed 6 bases at V and 0 bases at J, with 17 bases between. The CDR3 sequence is CASSSGGGQMNTEAFF. The CDR3 coding sequence is TGTGCCAGCAGCAGCGGTGGAGGCCAGATGAACACTGAAGCTTTCTTT. The full variable domain, in which reference TRBV28 and TRBJ1-1 provide the parts outside the CDR3, is DVKVTQSSRYLVKRTGEKVFLECVQDMDHENMFWYRQDPGLGLRLIYFSYDVKMKEKGDIPEGYSVSREKKERFSLILESASTNQTSMYLCASSSGGGQMNTEAFFGQGTRLTVV.

The chain employs TRBV29-1 and TRBJ2-3; 8 positions agree with TRBD2. Germline trimming cut 6 bases from V and 3 bases from J; bases unmatched to any gene: 8. Germline V gene sequence: CDR1 SQVTM, CDR2 ANQGSEA. The length of the CDR3 is 14 residues. The CDR3 reads CSVLSGRDTDTQYF. For the CDR3, the DNA is TGCAGCGTCCTAAGCGGGAGAGATACAGATACGCAGTATTTT.

This clonotype was seen a few times. The chain couples TRBV27 to TRBJ2-5, with 10 bases that match TRBD2. J was trimmed by 4 bases and V by 5 bases; bases with no gene match: 4. Germline V gene data show CDR1 as MNHEY and CDR2 as SMNVEV (reference sequence). The CDR3 extends over 14 amino acids. CDR3 sequence: CASSLAGDPETQYF. The CDR3 nucleotides read TGTGCCAGCAGTCTAGCGGGAGACCCAGAGACCCAGTACTTC.

This clonotype was picked up one time. This chain connects TRBV5-1 to TRBJ2-3; 7 nucleotides line up with TRBD2. Losses at the gene ends were 2 bases for V and 8 bases for J; bases not matched to a gene: 11. The CDR3 contains 15 residues. The germline gives CDR1 SGHRS, CDR2 YFSETQ. CDR3 loop: CASSFSGTTHVTQYF. The CDR3 DNA reads TGCGCCAGCAGCTTTTCCGGGACTACCCATGTTACGCAGTATTTT.

This chain links TRBV7-9 with TRBJ2-5, with TRBD2 identical over 9 bases. The DNA matches TRBJ2-7 better at its end, which makes the J call doubtful. Germline CDR1 reads SEHNR; CDR2 reads FQNEAQ (reference sequence). CDR3 length: 15 amino acids. The DNA for the CDR3 is TGTGCCAGCAGCCAAGCGGCGGGAGGGACGAACGAGCAGTACTTC. Encoded protein: CASSQAAGGTNEQYF.

The rearrangement uses TRBV29-1 and TRBJ2-1; unclear D gene. This CDR3 has 12 amino acids. Germline lookup yields CDR1 SQVTM and CDR2 ANQGSEA. V shed 6 bases and J shed 0 bases, with 6 bases lying between them. The CDR3 loop reads CSVYSSYNEQFF. The CDR3 DNA reads as TGCAGCGTGTACAGCTCCTACAATGAGCAGTTCTTC.

This chain joins TRBV7-9 and TRBJ2-3; 9 bases fit TRBD2. Germline V gene data show CDR1 as SEHNR and CDR2 as FQNEAQ (reference sequence). After removal of 8 bases from V and 2 bases from J, the junction contained 8 bases not matched to a gene. This CDR3 contains 15 residues. The CDR3 loop reads CASGASGTFTDTQYF. The CDR3 DNA reads as TGTGCCAGCGGGGCTAGCGGGACTTTCACAGATACGCAGTATTTT.

The chain uses TRBV7-9 and TRBJ1-1, with 9 bases that match TRBD1. The CDR3 extends over 14 amino acids. V was clipped by 7 bases and J by 5 bases; unmatched bases: 8. Germline V gene data show CDR1 as SEHNR and CDR2 as FQNEAQ (reference sequence). DNA of the CDR3: TGTGCCAGCATGCGGGACAGGGTGAGAACTGAAGCTTTCTTT. Translating it yields CASMRDRVRTEAFF. Full variable domain (remainder filled in from reference TRBV7-9 and TRBJ1-1): DTGVSQNPRHKITKRGQNVTFRCDPISEHNRLYWYRQTLGQGPEFLTYFQNEAQLEKSRLLSDRFSAERPKGSFSTLEIQRTEQGDSAMYLCASMRDRVRTEAFFGQGTRLTVV.

The sample holds one count of this clonotype. The chain combines TRBV18 with TRBJ2-5; 10 nucleotides match TRBD1. The better agreement between TRBJ2-1 and the DNA end casts doubt on the J call. The CDR3 is 14 amino acids. Germline values: CDR1 KGHSH, CDR2 LQKENI. The DNA for the CDR3 is TGTGCCAGCTCACCCGGGACAGGGGTCGTCGAGCAGTTCTTC. Translated, it gives CASSPGTGVVEQFF.

The chain is built from TRBV7-3 and TRBJ2-1; 11 bases are shared with TRBD2. This CDR3 is built from 16 residues. The germline V gene has CDR1 SGHTA and CDR2 FQGTGA. V shed 2 bases and J 2 bases; nucleotides not matched to a gene: 2. In DNA, the CDR3 is TGTGCCAGCAGCTTATTAGCGGGGGGGACCTACAATGAGCAGTTCTTC. This encodes CASSLLAGGTYNEQFF.

The chain is built from TRBV7-3 and TRBJ2-1; TRBD2 matches at 8 bases. V lost 5 bases, J lost 5 bases, and 11 bases stayed unmatched. The CDR3 is 16 residues long. CDR1 SGHTA and CDR2 FQGTGA come from the germline V gene. This chain's CDR3 is CASSPGGGRIDNEQFF. CDR3 DNA sequence: TGTGCCAGCAGCCCGGGCGGGGGGAGGATTGACAATGAGCAGTTCTTC.

This chain uses TRBV7-2 with TRBJ1-1; D not certain. CDR3 length: 13 residues. With 3 bases removed from V and 8 bases from J, the gap between germline ends came to 13 bases. Per germline, CDR1 SGHTA and CDR2 FQGNSA. CDR3 amino acids: CASSLMDRHEAFF. The CDR3 DNA reads TGTGCCAGCAGCTTGATGGACCGACACGAAGCTTTCTTT.

The V and J genes are TRBV7-2 and TRBJ2-7; 7 bases map to TRBD2. The ends lost 0 bases at V and 4 bases at J; junction bases unmatched: 3. This CDR3 has 14 amino acids. The germline CDR1 and CDR2 sequences are SGHTA and FQGNSA. The CDR3 DNA follows: TGTGCCAGCAGCTTAGCCGGGGGGAATTACGAGCAGTACTTC. It yields the protein CASSLAGGNYEQYF.

V is TRBV13 and J is TRBJ2-7, with no clear D. The CDR3 consists of 12 residues. Looked up from germline, CDR1 is PRHDT and CDR2 is FYEKMQ (reference sequence). Trimming pared 5 bases from V and 3 bases from J, leaving 8 bases between. CDR3 bases: TGTGCCAGCAGCACTCCAGACTACGAGCAGTACTTC. Amino acid sequence: CASSTPDYEQYF.

In this sample, this clonotype turned up a few times. V and J are TRBV5-1 and TRBJ2-5, with a tentative D call TRBD1 (6 bases). Trimming pared 4 bases from V and 5 bases from J, leaving 18 bases between. CDR3 length: 15 residues. Germline V gene data show CDR1 as SGHRS and CDR2 as YFSETQ. The CDR3 nucleotides are TGCGCCAGCAGCGTTGATACAGGGAAGAGGGAGACCCAGTACTTC. It is translated as CASSVDTGKRETQYF.

The CDR3 DNA reads TGTGCCAGCAGTCTAGGGGTAGGCGAAGTCGGTGAAAAACTGTTTTTT. Translated, it gives CASSLGVGEVGEKLFF. This chain connects TRBV9 to TRBJ1-4; weak D call: TRBD1 (5 bases). The CDR3 consists of 16 residues. CDR1 is SGDLS and CDR2 is YYNGEE in the germline V gene. Between the trimmed V and J ends, which lost 5 bases and 7 bases, there was a span of 21 bases.

In this sample, this clonotype turned up once. DNA of the CDR3: TGTGCCAGCAGCTTAGAAGAGGGGGGCTCCTACAATGAGCAGTTCTTC. Translated, it gives CASSLEEGGSYNEQFF. The J gene is TRBJ2-1, the V gene TRBV7-9; D might be TRBD1 or TRBD2, each matching 6 bases. Germline lookup yields CDR1 SEHNR and CDR2 FQNEAQ (reference sequence). V was trimmed by 1 base and J by 0 bases, leaving 10 bases between them. This CDR3 has 16 residues.

This clonotype was seen only a few times. This rearrangement joins TRBV4-2 to TRBJ1-1; D may be TRBD1 (6 bases). V lost 10 bases to trimming and J lost 4 bases, with 13 bases between them. Germline CDR1 reads LGHNA; CDR2 reads YNFKEQ. This CDR3 comprises 12 residues. The CDR3 DNA is TGTGCCACGAGGGACAAGGGCACTGAAGCTTTCTTT. Protein sequence: CATRDKGTEAFF.

This clonotype was observed a handful of times. The rearrangement joins TRBV7-9 to TRBJ2-5; 7 bases line up with TRBD1. The DNA end lines up better with TRBJ2-1; the J call may be wrong. The CDR3 has 16 residues. Germline V gene sequence: CDR1 SEHNR, CDR2 FQNEAQ (reference sequence). As DNA, the CDR3 is TGTGCCAGCAGCTTGGGCCTCCGGGACAGCGTTTTTGAGCAGTTCTTC. It translates to CASSLGLRDSVFEQFF.

This clonotype was counted a few times. V gene TRBV7-2 combines with J gene TRBJ2-5, with 11 bases identical to TRBD2. The J call could be wrong; TRBJ2-7 is a better fit for the DNA end. This CDR3 is built from 16 residues. Germline-derived CDR1 and CDR2 are SGHTA and FQGNSA. The CDR3 sequence: CASSFRLAGGLGEQYF. The CDR3 DNA follows: TGTGCCAGCAGCTTCAGGCTAGCGGGAGGCTTGGGCGAGCAGTACTTC.

The chain employs TRBV6-6 and TRBJ1-2, with a tentative D call TRBD1 (6 bases). V dropped 0 bases and J dropped 3 bases, with 14 bases sitting between them. The V gene's germline CDR1 is MNHNY and CDR2 SVGAGI (reference sequence). The CDR3 is 16 amino acids. The CDR3: CASSYSVGGAHYGYTF. CDR3 coding DNA: TGTGCCAGCAGTTACTCGGTAGGGGGAGCGCACTATGGCTACACCTTC.

This clonotype was counted only a few times. The rearrangement uses TRBV5-1 and TRBJ2-2; D remains ambiguous. The V gene's germline CDR1 is SGHRS and CDR2 YFSETQ. V dropped 0 bases and J dropped 4 bases, with 10 bases sitting between them. This CDR3 is built from 15 residues. The DNA for the CDR3 is TGCGCCAGCAGCTTGGACGCCCTTCCCACCGGGGAGCTGTTTTTT. Amino acids: CASSLDALPTGELFF.

The rearrangement links TRBV12-3 or TRBV12-4 to TRBJ1-1; no firm D call. V gave up 4 bases and J gave up 0 bases, with 21 bases separating them. CDR3 size: 18 residues. The CDR3 is CASSSITGGLEMNTEAFF. DNA of the CDR3: TGTGCCAGCAGTTCAATCACTGGCGGGCTAGAAATGAACACTGAAGCTTTCTTT.